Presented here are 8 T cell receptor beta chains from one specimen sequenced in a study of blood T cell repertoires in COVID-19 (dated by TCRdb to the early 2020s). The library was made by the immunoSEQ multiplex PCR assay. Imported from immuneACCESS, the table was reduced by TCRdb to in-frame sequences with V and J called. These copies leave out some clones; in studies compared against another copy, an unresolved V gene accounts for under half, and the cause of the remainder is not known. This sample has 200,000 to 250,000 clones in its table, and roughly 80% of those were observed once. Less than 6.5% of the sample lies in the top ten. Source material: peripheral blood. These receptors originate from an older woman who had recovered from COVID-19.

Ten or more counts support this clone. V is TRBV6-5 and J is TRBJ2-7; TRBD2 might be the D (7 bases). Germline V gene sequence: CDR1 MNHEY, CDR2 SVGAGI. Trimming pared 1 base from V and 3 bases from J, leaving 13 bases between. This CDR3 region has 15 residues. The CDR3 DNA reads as TGTGCCAGCAGTTACTTGGAGGGGGGGGACTACGAGCAGTACTTC. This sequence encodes CASSYLEGGDYEQYF.

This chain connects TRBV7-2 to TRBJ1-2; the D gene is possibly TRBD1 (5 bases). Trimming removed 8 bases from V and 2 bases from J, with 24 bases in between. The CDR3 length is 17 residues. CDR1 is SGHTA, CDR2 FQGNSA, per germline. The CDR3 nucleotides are TGTGCCAGCCCGGGGGGTGACCGCGTACAGTCCAACTATGGCTACACCTTC. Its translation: CASPGGDRVQSNYGYTF.

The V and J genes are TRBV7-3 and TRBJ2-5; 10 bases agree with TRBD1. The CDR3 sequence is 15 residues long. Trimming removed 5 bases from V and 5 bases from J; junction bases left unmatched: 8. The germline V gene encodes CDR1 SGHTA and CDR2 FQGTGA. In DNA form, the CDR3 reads TGTGCCAGCAGCCTGGGACAGGGGCCGAGGGAGACCCAGTACTTC. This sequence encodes CASSLGQGPRETQYF.

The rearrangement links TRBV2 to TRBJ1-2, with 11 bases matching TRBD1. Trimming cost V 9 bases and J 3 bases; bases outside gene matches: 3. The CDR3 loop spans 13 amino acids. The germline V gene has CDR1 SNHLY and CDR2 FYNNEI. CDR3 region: CARRTGGYYGYTF. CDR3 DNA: TGTGCCAGGAGGACAGGGGGCTACTATGGCTACACCTTC.

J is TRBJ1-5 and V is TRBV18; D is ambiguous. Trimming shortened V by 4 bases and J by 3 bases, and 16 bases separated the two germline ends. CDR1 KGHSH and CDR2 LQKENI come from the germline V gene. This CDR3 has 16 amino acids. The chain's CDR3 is CASSQSPLSSNQPQHF. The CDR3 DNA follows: TGTGCCAGCTCACAGAGCCCTTTGTCCTCCAATCAGCCCCAGCATTTT.

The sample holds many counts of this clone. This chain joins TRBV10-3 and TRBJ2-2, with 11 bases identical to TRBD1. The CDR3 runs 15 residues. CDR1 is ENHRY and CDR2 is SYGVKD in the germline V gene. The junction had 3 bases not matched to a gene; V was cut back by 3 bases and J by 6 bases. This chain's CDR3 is CAISEVGQGAGELFF. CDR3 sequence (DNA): TGTGCCATCAGTGAAGTGGGACAGGGGGCCGGGGAGCTGTTTTTT.

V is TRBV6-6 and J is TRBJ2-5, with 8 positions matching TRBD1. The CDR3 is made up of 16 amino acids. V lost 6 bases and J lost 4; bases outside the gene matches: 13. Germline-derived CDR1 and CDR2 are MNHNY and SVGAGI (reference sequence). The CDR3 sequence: CASSRTGSGSPETQYF. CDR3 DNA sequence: TGTGCCAGCAGCCGGACAGGGTCAGGGTCCCCAGAGACCCAGTACTTC.

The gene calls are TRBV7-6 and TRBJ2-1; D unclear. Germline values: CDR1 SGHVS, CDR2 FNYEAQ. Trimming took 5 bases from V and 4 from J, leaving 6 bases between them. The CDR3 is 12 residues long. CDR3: CASSHAYNEQFF. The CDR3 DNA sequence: TGTGCCAGCAGCCATGCGTACAATGAGCAGTTCTTC.